These 6 T cell receptor beta chains were sequenced from one sample in a study of response to subunit inactivated influenza vaccine. TCRdb re-analysed the RT-PCR reads in MiXCR, keeping a single row per CDR3 protein. This sample carries about half a million distinct CDR3 sequences, 7.6% of them seen once, and the ten largest clones take under 15%. Sample: PBMCs from blood, taken around 2 years after vaccination. The source is a man between 50 and 75 years old who received an inactivated influenza vaccine.

This clonotype was counted a few times. The rearrangement joins TRBV5-1 to TRBJ1-2; weak D call: TRBD1 (5 bases). With 3 bases removed from V and 4 bases from J, the gap between germline ends came to 10 bases. Germline lookup yields CDR1 SGHRS and CDR2 YFSETQ. This CDR3 contains 13 residues. The CDR3 spells CASSYDSSYGYTF. In DNA, the CDR3 is TGCGCCAGCAGCTATGACAGTTCCTATGGCTACACCTTC.

The chain employs TRBV7-2 and TRBJ2-1, with D perhaps being TRBD1 or TRBD2 (5 bases each). This CDR3 has 13 residues. V gave up 1 base and J gave up 12 bases, with 13 bases separating them. CDR1 is SGHTA, CDR2 FQGNSA, per germline. The CDR3 spells CASSLGDVLVQFF. The CDR3 DNA sequence: TGTGCCAGCAGCTTAGGGGACGTGCTTGTGCAGTTCTTC.

This chain uses TRBV7-2 with TRBJ2-1; no firm D call. This CDR3 comprises 15 residues. Germline assignment: CDR1 SGHTA and CDR2 FQGNSA. Deletions cut 3 bases from V and 0 bases from J, with 9 bases between. The CDR3 DNA sequence: TGTGCCAGCAGCTTGACACTGATCTCCTACAATGAGCAGTTCTTC. The encoded protein is CASSLTLISYNEQFF.

This clonotype was seen only a few times. The chain carries TRBV6-1 and TRBJ2-1; 10 nucleotides line up with TRBD2. The CDR3 is 16 amino acids. CDR1 is MNHNS and CDR2 is SASEGT in the germline V gene. Unmatched junction bases numbered 13, after V lost 4 bases and J lost 10 bases. This CDR3 is CASSANLAGALEEQFF. CDR3 sequence (DNA): TGTGCCAGCAGTGCCAACCTAGCGGGAGCCCTTGAGGAGCAGTTCTTC.

The table lists this clonotype with a few counts. The chain employs TRBV12-3 or TRBV12-4 and TRBJ2-3; D is unresolved. The V end was cut by 6 bases, the J end by 4 bases, with 14 bases between. The CDR3 runs to 14 residues. CDR3 loop: CASSARRVADTQYF. As DNA, the CDR3 is TGTGCCAGCAGCGCGCGTAGAGTGGCAGATACGCAGTATTTT.

This chain links TRBV10-3 with TRBJ1-2; TRBD1 is a possible D gene (5 bases). Between the trimmed V and J ends, which lost 3 bases and 6 bases, there was a span of 17 bases. CDR1 and CDR2 from the germline V gene are ENHRY and SYGVKD. This CDR3 is 15 amino acids long. The CDR3 sequence is CAISDDQGFADGYTF. The DNA of the CDR3 is TGTGCCATCAGTGATGATCAGGGCTTTGCGGATGGCTACACCTTC.